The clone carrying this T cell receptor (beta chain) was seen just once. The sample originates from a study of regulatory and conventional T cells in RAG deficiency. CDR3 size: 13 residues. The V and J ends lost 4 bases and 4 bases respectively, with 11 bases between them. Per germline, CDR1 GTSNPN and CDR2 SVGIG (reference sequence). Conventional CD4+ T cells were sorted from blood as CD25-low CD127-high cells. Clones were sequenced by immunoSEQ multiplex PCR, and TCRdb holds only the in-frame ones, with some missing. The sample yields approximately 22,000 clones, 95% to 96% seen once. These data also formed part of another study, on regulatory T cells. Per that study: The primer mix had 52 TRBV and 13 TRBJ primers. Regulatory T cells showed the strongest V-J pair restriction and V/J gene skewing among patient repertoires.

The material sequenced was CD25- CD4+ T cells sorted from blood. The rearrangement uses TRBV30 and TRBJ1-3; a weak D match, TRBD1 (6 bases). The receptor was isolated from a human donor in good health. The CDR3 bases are TGTGCCTGGATCGGGGGGCCAGGAAACACCATATATTTT. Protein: CAWIGGPGNTIYF.